These 8 T cell receptor beta chains came from one sample sequenced in a study of T-cell memory formation after mild COVID-19. In TCRdb, the 5' RACE reads were re-called with MiXCR into one record per CDR3 protein. The sample consists of around 340,000 distinct CDR3 sequences, about 15% of them appearing once. Sequencing was carried out using PBMCs or a T cell subset sorted from them (not recorded which). Source of these receptors: a man younger than 35 who had mild COVID-19 (a few samples of this study predate the infection). Cell type and time point are not known.

In this sample, this clonotype turned up many times. The CDR3 DNA follows: TGCAGTGCCATCACCTCAGGGGCAGCAGATACGCAGTATTTT. Protein product: CSAITSGAADTQYF. The chain recombines TRBV20-1 with TRBJ2-3; D is perhaps TRBD1 (6 bases). Germline V gene data show CDR1 as DFQATT and CDR2 as SNEGSKA (reference sequence). The V end lost 6 bases, the J end lost 4 bases, and 17 bases lay between the germline ends. The CDR3 is 14 residues long.

This chain connects TRBV6-5 to TRBJ1-3; D gene uncertain. Germline V gene data show CDR1 as MNHEY and CDR2 as SVGAGI. The CDR3 spans 14 residues. V was clipped by 5 bases and J by 0 bases, with 8 bases between them. CDR3 coding DNA: TGTGCCAGCAGTCAACAGCTCTCTGGAAACACCATATATTTT. Its translation is CASSQQLSGNTIYF.

This clonotype appeared many times. The CDR3 DNA reads as TGCGCCAGCAGCGAGGGACAGGGTAACACCGGGGAGCTGTTTTTT. This encodes CASSEGQGNTGELFF. The chain joins TRBV5-1 to TRBJ2-2, with TRBD1 matching 9 bases. CDR1 SGHRS and CDR2 YFSETQ come from the germline V gene. Trimming at V came to 4 bases and at J to 2 bases, leaving 3 bases not matched to a gene. The CDR3 runs to 15 residues.

The chain uses TRBV5-1 and TRBJ2-7, with D possibly TRBD1 on 5 matching bases. With 5 bases removed from V and 0 bases from J, the gap between germline ends came to 12 bases. The length of the CDR3 is 14 residues. The germline CDR1 and CDR2 sequences are SGHRS and YFSETQ. CDR3 sequence (DNA): TGCGCCAGCAGGCAGACAGATAGCTCCTACGAGCAGTACGTC. Protein product: CASRQTDSSYEQYV.

This clonotype appeared a few times. J is TRBJ2-3 and V is TRBV20-1; D remains unclear. Trimming left V 0 bases short and J 5 bases short, with 6 bases between. From germline, CDR1 is DFQATT and CDR2 SNEGSKA (reference sequence). The length of the CDR3 is 12 residues. The CDR3 loop is CSARDLGDTQYF. The CDR3 DNA sequence: TGCAGTGCTAGAGATTTAGGAGATACGCAGTATTTT.

This clonotype came up a few times. The chain employs TRBV4-1 and TRBJ1-5, with 10 bases fitting TRBD1. There are 17 residues in the CDR3. The ends lost 1 base at V and 4 bases at J; junction bases unmatched: 7. CDR1 and CDR2 (germline): MGHRA, YSYEKL. The CDR3 region has the DNA TGCGCCAGCAGCCAAGGCCTTAGGGGACAGGGGAATCAGCCCCAGCATTTT. Its protein product is CASSQGLRGQGNQPQHF.

This clonotype was recorded once. This clone may be a read error of a much larger clone one base away. V usage is TRBV10-1 and J usage is TRBJ2-7, with D possibly called TRBD1 or TRBD2 (5 bases each). The CDR3 is 16 amino acids. CDR1 and CDR2 (germline): WNHNN, SYGVQD (reference sequence). The V gene lost 10 bases and the J gene lost 6 bases, with 28 bases spanning the gap. This chain's CDR3 is CATGVGAVEREVEQYV. The CDR3 nucleotides read TGCGCCACCGGGGTCGGGGCGGTGGAACGTGAGGTCGAGCAGTACGTC.

The CDR3 DNA follows: TGTGCCAGCAGCGTGGGGGGGGGCTCCTACAATGAGCAGTTCTTC. Translated, it gives CASSVGGGSYNEQFF. This chain uses TRBV9 with TRBJ2-1; 7 bases are shared with TRBD2. CDR1 and CDR2 from the germline V gene are SGDLS and YYNGEE. The CDR3 covers 15 residues. V lost 2 bases and J lost 0; bases outside the gene matches: 2.